The TCR delta chain described here comes from a study of gamma-delta T cells after stem cell transplantation (dated by TCRdb to the mid-2010s). The library was produced with RT-PCR. Reads for this sample came from an Illumina MiSeq. After TCRdb called clones again from the public reads with CATT, rows with identical DNA were merged. The sample yields roughly 4,500 delta-chain clones; approximately 15% were counted once. The ten largest clonotypes hold roughly 4.9% of the sample. A remark on this clone: This clone's antigen is unknown. No much larger clone is present one base from it, and per-base qualities are unavailable. Other DNA sequences of this sample code for an identical CDR3.

The CDR3 starts with the cysteine, ends with the phenylalanine, and has 21 residues. Only the CDR3 DNA is retained, 63 bases long and in frame from the first base. Unmatched junction bases come to 16, with V trimmed by 0 bases and J by 0 bases. The germline V gene yields TSWWSYY for CDR1 and QGS for CDR2. Sequences were obtained from gamma-delta T cells. The sequence links TRDV1 to TRDJ1; the junction holds 10 bases that match TRDD3. This clonotype was sampled from a human donor. It is not recorded whose cells these are; they may come from a transplant donor. In nucleotide form, the sequence is TGTGCTCTTGGGGAACTGACCTACACTACTGGGGGATTCCTGTACACCGATAAACTCATCTTT. Its product reads: CALGELTYTTGGFLYTDKLIF.